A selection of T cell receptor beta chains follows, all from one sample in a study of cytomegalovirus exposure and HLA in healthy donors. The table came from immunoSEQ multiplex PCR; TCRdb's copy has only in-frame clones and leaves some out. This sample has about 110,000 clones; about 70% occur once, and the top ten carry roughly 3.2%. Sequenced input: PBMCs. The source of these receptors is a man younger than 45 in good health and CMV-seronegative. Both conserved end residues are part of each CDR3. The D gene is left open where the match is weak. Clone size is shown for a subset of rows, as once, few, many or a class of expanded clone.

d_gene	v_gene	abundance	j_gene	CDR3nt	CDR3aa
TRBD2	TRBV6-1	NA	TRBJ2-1	TGTGCCAGCAGTTCACTAGCGGGAGTAAGCAATGAGCAGTTCTTC	CASSSLAGVSNEQFF
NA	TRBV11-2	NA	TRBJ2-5	TGTGCCAGCAGCACGGGACTCCAAGAGACCCAGTACTTC	CASSTGLQETQYF
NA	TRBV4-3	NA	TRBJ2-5	TGCGCCAGCAGCCCCCAACGGGGGGAGACCCAGTACTTC	CASSPQRGETQYF
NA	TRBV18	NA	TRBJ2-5	TGTGCCAGCTCATCCGCTACTAGTGGGGAGACCCAGTACTTC	CASSSATSGETQYF
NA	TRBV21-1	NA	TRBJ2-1	TGTGCCAGCAGCAAAGCTGGGGGACAGGGTAGGAGTGAGCAGTTCTTC	CASSKAGGQGRSEQFF
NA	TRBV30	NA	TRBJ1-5	TGTGCCTGGAGTACTGGGACATTAGGCAATCAGCCCCAGCATTTT	CAWSTGTLGNQPQHF
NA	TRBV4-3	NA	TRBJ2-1	TGCGCCAGCAGCCAAATTAGACGGAGCTCCTACAATGAGCAGTTCTTC	CASSQIRRSSYNEQFF
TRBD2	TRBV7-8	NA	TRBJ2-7	TGTGCCAGCAGCTTATCCACTAGCGGGAGGGCCTACGAGCAGTACTTC	CASSLSTSGRAYEQYF
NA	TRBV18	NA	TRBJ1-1	TGTGCCAGCTCACCCATTGGCGGGGAGGCTGAAGCTTTCTTT	CASSPIGGEAEAFF
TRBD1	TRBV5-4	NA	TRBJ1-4	TGTGCCAGCAGCTCAAACAGGGGCGGGAATGAAAAACTGTTTTTT	CASSSNRGGNEKLFF
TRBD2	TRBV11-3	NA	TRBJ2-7	TGTGCCAGCAGCGCTTCTAGCGGGCCCTACGAGCAGTACTTC	CASSASSGPYEQYF
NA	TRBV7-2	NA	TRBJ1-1	TGTGCCAGCAGCTCCGGGGGGGTCCGGATCCCTGCTTTCTTT	CASSSGGVRIPAFF
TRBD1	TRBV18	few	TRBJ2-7	TGTGCCAGCTCACCTACCGGGACAGGGACCCTCAGGGAGCAGTACTTC	CASSPTGTGTLREQYF
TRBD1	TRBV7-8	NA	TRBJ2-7	TGTGCCAGCAGCTTATTAGGGGGCGCATCCTACGAGCAGTACTTC	CASSLLGGASYEQYF
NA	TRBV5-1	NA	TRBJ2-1	TGCGCCAGCAGCTTACAGAGTTACAATGAGCAGTTCTTC	CASSLQSYNEQFF
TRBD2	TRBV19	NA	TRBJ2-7	TGTGCCAGTCGACAGCGGGAAACGGGGGAGCAGTACTTC	CASRQRETGEQYF
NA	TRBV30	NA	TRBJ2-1	TGTGCCTGGAGGGACAGCTACAATGAGCAGTTCTTC	CAWRDSYNEQFF
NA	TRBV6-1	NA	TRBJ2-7	TGTGCCAGCAGTGAAGCAAGCCAGGGGACCTACGAGCAGTACTTC	CASSEASQGTYEQYF
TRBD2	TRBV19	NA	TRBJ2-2	TGTGCCAGTAGTATAGGCCGGACTAGTAGGGGCACGAACACCGGGGAGCTGTTTTTT	CASSIGRTSRGTNTGELFF
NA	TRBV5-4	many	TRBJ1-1	TGTGCCAGCAGCTTGGGGGGGGAAGAGATGAACACTGAAGCTTTCTTT	CASSLGGEEMNTEAFF
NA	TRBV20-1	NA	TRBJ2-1	TGCAGTGTGCCCTATGGCAATGAGCAGTTCTTC	CSVPYGNEQFF
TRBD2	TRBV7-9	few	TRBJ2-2	TGTGCCAGCAGCTTAGCCGGACGGCTAGCGGGAACCGGGGAGCTGTTTTTT	CASSLAGRLAGTGELFF
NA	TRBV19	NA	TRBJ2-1	TGTGCCAGTCTAGGGAGGGGGAGCTCCTACAATGAGCAGTTCTTC	CASLGRGSSYNEQFF
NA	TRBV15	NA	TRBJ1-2	TGTGCCACCAGCAGAGATCGGGAAGGCCCATATGGCTACACCTTC	CATSRDREGPYGYTF
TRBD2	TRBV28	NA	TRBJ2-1	TGTGCCAGCATTACAGCGGGGAAGCTTAACAATGAGCAGTTCTTC	CASITAGKLNNEQFF
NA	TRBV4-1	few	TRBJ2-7	TGCGCCAGCAGCCCCTCAGGGATTCTCGAGGCCTACGAGCAGTACTTC	CASSPSGILEAYEQYF
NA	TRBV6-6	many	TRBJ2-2	TGTGCCAGCAGTGTCACCGGGACACCGAACACCGGGGAGCTGTTTTTT	CASSVTGTPNTGELFF